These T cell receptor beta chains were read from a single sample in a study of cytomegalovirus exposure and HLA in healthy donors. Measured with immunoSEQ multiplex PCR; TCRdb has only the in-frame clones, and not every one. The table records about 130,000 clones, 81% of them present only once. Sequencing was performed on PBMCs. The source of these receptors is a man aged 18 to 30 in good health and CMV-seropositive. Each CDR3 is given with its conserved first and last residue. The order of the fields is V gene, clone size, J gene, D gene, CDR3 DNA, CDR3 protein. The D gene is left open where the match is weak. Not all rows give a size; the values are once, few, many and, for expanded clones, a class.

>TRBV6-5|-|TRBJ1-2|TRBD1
TGTGCCAGCACCGCCCGGACAGGTTCATATGGCTACACCTTC
CASTARTGSYGYTF
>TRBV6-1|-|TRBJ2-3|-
TGTGCCAGCAGTGAAAGTCACACCAATACGCAGTATTTT
CASSESHTNTQYF
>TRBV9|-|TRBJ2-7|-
TGTGCCAGCAGTCCCACCTCGGGAGCATACGAGCAGTACTTC
CASSPTSGAYEQYF
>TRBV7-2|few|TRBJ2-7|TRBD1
TGTGCCAGCAGGCAGAACCGGGACAGGGGCCACGAGCAGTACTTC
CASRQNRDRGHEQYF
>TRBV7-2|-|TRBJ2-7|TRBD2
TGTGCCAGCAGCGCAGGACTAGCGGGGGGCTACGAGCAGTACTTC
CASSAGLAGGYEQYF
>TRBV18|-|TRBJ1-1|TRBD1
TGTGCCAGCTCACGCAAGGCTGACAGGGGGTTAGACGGCACTGAAGCTTTCTTT
CASSRKADRGLDGTEAFF
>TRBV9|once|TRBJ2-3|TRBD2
TGTGCCAGCAGCGTAGGGGCTAGCGGGATCACAGATACGCAGTATTTT
CASSVGASGITDTQYF
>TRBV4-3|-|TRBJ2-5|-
TGCGCCAGCAGCCAAGATCTGGACAGACAAGAGACCCAGTACTTC
CASSQDLDRQETQYF
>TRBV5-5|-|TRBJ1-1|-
TGTGCCAGCAGTCCCCGGGGGGGGGACACTGAAGCTTTCTTT
CASSPRGGDTEAFF
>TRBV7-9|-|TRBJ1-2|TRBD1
TGTGCCAGCAGCCAGGACAGGGGGGGCATCTATGGCTACACCTTC
CASSQDRGGIYGYTF
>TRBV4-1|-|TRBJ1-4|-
TGCGCCAGCAGCCGTACAACCGGGAGGAATGAAAAACTGTTTTTT
CASSRTTGRNEKLFF
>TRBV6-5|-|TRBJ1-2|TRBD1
TGTGCCAGCAGTAGAGGGACAGGGAACTATGGCTACACCTTC
CASSRGTGNYGYTF
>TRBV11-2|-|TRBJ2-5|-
TGTGCCAGCAGCTTTAGCAGAGCTCAAGAGACCCAGTACTTC
CASSFSRAQETQYF
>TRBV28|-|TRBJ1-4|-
TGTGCCAGCAGCTCCAGCGAAGGGGTTGAAAAACTGTTTTTT
CASSSSEGVEKLFF
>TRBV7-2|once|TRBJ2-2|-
TGTGCCAGCAGCCCCTATACCGGGGAGCTGTTTTTT
CASSPYTGELFF
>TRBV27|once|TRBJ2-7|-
TGTGCCAGCAGTTTAAGACAGGGAGGAGTGTACGAGCAGTACTTC
CASSLRQGGVYEQYF
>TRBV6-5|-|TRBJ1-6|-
TGTGCCAGCCGGGCCCCAGGGATCAATTCACCCCTCCACTTT
CASRAPGINSPLHF
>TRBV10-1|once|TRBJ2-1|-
TGCGCCAGCAGTGAAATTGTGGCAGGCCCTTACAATGAGCAGTTCTTC
CASSEIVAGPYNEQFF
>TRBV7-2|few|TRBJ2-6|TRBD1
TGTGCCAGCAGCCACAGGGGGTCTGGGGCCAACGTCCTGACTTTC
CASSHRGSGANVLTF
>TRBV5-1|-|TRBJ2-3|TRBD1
TGCGCCAGCAGCTTGGCCGGGACAGGGCAGGATACGCAGTATTTT
CASSLAGTGQDTQYF
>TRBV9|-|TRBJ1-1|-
TGTGCCAGCAGCCCAAACACAGGTACTGAAGCTTTCTTT
CASSPNTGTEAFF
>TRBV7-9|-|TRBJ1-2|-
TGTGCCAGCAGCTTACCCGACTACGCTAACTATGGCTACACCTTC
CASSLPDYANYGYTF
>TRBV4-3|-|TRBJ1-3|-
TGCGCCAGCAGCCAAGATCCCGGGGGATTACCCTCTGGAAACACCATATATTTT
CASSQDPGGLPSGNTIYF
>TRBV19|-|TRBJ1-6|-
TGTGCCAGTAGTAAAGGGGGTCCGGGTTCACCCCTCCACTTT
CASSKGGPGSPLHF
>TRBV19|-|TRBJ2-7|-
TGTGCCAGTAGTATGAGGACACACTACGAGCAGTACTTC
CASSMRTHYEQYF
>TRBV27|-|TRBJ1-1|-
TGTGCCAGCAGATTGGGCGTGAACACTGAAGCTTTCTTT
CASRLGVNTEAFF
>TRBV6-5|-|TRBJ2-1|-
TGTGCCAGCAGTCTAATAGGGGACTCCTACAATGAGCAGTTCTTC
CASSLIGDSYNEQFF
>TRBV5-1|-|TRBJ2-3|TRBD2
TGCGCCAGCAGCATCCGGACTAGCGGTACAGATACGCAGTATTTT
CASSIRTSGTDTQYF
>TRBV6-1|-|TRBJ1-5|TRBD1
TGTGCCAGCAGTAAGGACAGGGTAGGCAATCAGCCCCAGCATTTT
CASSKDRVGNQPQHF
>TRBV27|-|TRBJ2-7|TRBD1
TGTGCCAGCAGTCCCGAGGGACAGTACGAGCAGTACTTC
CASSPEGQYEQYF